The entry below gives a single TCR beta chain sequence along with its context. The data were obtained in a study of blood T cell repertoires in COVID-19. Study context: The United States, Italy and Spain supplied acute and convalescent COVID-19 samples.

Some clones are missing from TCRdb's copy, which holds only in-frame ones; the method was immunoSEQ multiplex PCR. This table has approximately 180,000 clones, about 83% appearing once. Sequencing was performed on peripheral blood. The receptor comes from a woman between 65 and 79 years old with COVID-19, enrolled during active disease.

CDR3 amino acids: CASSLAQELSEQYF. The DNA for the CDR3 is TGCGCCAGCAGCTTAGCACAGGAGTTATCCGAGCAGTACTTC. The chain uses TRBV5-1 and TRBJ2-7, with a weak D call TRBD1 (5 bases). Between the trimmed V and J ends, which lost 2 bases and 6 bases, there was a span of 15 bases. Germline-derived CDR1 and CDR2 are SGHRS and YFSETQ. CDR3 length: 14 residues.